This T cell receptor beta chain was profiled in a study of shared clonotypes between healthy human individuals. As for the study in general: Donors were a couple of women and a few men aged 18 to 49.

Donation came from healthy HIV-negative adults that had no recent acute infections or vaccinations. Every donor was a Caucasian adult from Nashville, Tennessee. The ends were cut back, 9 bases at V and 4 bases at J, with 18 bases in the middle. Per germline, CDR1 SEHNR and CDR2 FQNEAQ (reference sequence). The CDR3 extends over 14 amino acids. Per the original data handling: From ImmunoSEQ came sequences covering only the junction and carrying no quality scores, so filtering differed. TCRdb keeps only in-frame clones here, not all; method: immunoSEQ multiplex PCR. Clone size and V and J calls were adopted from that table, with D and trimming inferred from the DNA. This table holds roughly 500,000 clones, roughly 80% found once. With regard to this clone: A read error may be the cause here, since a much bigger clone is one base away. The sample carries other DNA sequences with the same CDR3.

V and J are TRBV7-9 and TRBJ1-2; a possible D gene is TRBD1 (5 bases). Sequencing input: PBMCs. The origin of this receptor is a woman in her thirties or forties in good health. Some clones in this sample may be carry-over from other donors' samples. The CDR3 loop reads CASSPRGWIYGYTF. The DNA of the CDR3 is TGTGCCAGTAGTCCGCGGGGGTGGATCTATGGCTACACCTTC. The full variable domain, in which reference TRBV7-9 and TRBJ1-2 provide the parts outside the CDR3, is DTGVSQNPRHKITKRGQNVTFRCDPISEHNRLYWYRQTLGQGPEFLTYFQNEAQLEKSRLLSDRFSAERPKGSFSTLEIQRTEQGDSAMYLCASSPRGWIYGYTFGSGTRLTVV.